Sequencing of this TCR beta chain was carried out in a study of shared clonotypes between healthy human individuals. Study background: The cohort comprised a couple of women and a few men. Their ages spanned 18 to 49 years. Study results and caveats: Memory subsets had estimated richness that was generally smaller than that of naive subsets. Clonotype sharing across a handful of donors was observed for about 4.8% of naive CD4 clonotypes.

The protocol was immunoSEQ multiplex PCR, while the TCRdb copy is restricted to in-frame clones and leaves out a portion. Of about 380,000 clones in the sample, 90% to 97% were seen once. Donors comprised only Caucasian adults living in Nashville, Tennessee. This clone was seen only once. The antigen remains unidentified. V shed 6 bases and J 5 bases; nucleotides not matched to a gene: 9. The CDR3 has 14 residues. Germline CDR1 SGHAT, CDR2 FQDESV (reference sequence). V usage is TRBV11-1 and J usage is TRBJ2-7, with 8 nucleotides matching TRBD1. Sequencing was done on a sample of memory CD8+ T cells sorted from blood. Subset noted: CD45RO+ cells pooled with CCR7-negative TemRA cells. The clonotype originates from a man aged 25 to 40 in good health. The CDR3 is CASRQKDRDHEQYF. For the CDR3, the DNA is TGTGCCAGCAGACAAAAGGACAGGGACCACGAGCAGTACTTC.